These 24 T cell receptor beta chains originate from one sample sequenced in a study of blood T cells in healthy people across ages (dated by TCRdb to 2015 to 2017). To prepare the library, 5' RACE was applied. Sequenced on an Illumina HiSeq 2500. A second about 6 to 11 cycle PCR used a sample-barcoded 5' primer and a J-beta primer mix. The public reads were run again by TCRdb, first through fastp at Q25 and then through MiXCR, and only productive beta chains were kept. When rows share a CDR3 protein, they turn into one entry using the most common DNA and genes. This sample is represented by about 1.1 million distinct CDR3 sequences; about two fifths of them were singletons. The leading ten clones occupy 10% to 15% of the sample. The sequenced material came from blood. The receptors derive from a young man in good health.

This chain connects TRBV30 to TRBJ1-2; D call uncertain. CDR1 is GTSNPN and CDR2 is SVGIG in the germline V gene (reference sequence). V dropped 7 bases and J dropped 5 bases, with 14 bases sitting between them. This CDR3 contains 12 residues. Here the CDR3 DNA reads TGTGCCTACCCCCGGGCAGCTTATGGCTACACCTTC. Its protein is CAYPRAAYGYTF.

This chain uses TRBV4-1 with TRBJ1-4; D is possibly TRBD1 (5 bases). V gave up 5 bases and J gave up 4 bases, with 11 bases separating them. CDR3 length: 14 amino acids. CDR1 MGHRA and CDR2 YSYEKL come from the germline V gene. The CDR3 is CASSNGGGNEKLFF. DNA for the CDR3: TGCGCCAGCAGCAATGGGGGGGGTAATGAAAAACTGTTTTTT.

J is TRBJ1-1 and V is TRBV5-4; a weak D match, TRBD1 (5 bases). This CDR3 region has 12 residues. Trimming pared 4 bases from V and 8 bases from J, leaving 12 bases between. The germline gives CDR1 SGHNT, CDR2 YYREEE (reference sequence). Here the CDR3 reads CASSPMGREAFF. The CDR3 nucleotides are TGTGCCAGCAGCCCCATGGGACGCGAAGCTTTCTTT.

This rearrangement joins TRBV4-1 to TRBJ2-3; 12 nucleotides align to TRBD2. V lost 3 bases, J lost 6 bases, and 7 bases stayed unmatched. This CDR3 region has 16 residues. Germline V gene lookup returns CDR1 MGHRA and CDR2 YSYEKL. The CDR3 region is CASSHPSGGAADTQYF. The CDR3 DNA follows: TGCGCCAGCAGCCACCCTAGCGGGGGGGCAGCCGATACGCAGTATTTT.

V and J are TRBV3-1 and TRBJ1-1; tentatively, D is TRBD1 (5 bases). Trimming shortened V by 1 base and J by 4 bases, and 19 bases separated the two germline ends. This CDR3 has 17 residues. In germline, CDR1 is LGHDT, CDR2 YNNKEL (reference sequence). The CDR3 protein is CASSQASGSHRGTEAFF. The CDR3 DNA follows: TGTGCCAGCAGCCAAGCGTCAGGGAGTCATCGAGGCACTGAAGCTTTCTTT.

This clonotype was observed a handful of times. This CDR3 reads CATNTGGSNEKLFF. The CDR3 nucleotides are TGTGCCACCAATACAGGGGGTTCTAATGAAAAACTGTTTTTT. J is TRBJ1-4 and V is TRBV15; 8 nucleotides line up with TRBD1. Unmatched junction bases numbered 4, after V lost 7 bases and J lost 3 bases. The germline V gene has CDR1 LNHNV and CDR2 YYDKDF (reference sequence). This CDR3 region has 14 residues.

V is TRBV7-2 and J is TRBJ2-1; TRBD1 aligns across 10 bases. J was trimmed by 6 bases and V by 3 bases; bases with no gene match: 17. Germline lookup yields CDR1 SGHTA and CDR2 FQGNSA. This CDR3 is built from 19 residues. In DNA, the CDR3 is TGTGCCAGCAGCTTCCCCCAAGGCAGCGGGACAGGGGAAACCAATGAGCAGTTCTTC. It is translated as CASSFPQGSGTGETNEQFF.

The gene calls are TRBV20-1 and TRBJ2-7, with TRBD1 matching 11 bases. The CDR3 is 16 residues long. The J segment lost 3 bases and the V segment lost 0 bases, leaving 7 bases of the junction unmatched. Germline V gene lookup returns CDR1 DFQATT and CDR2 SNEGSKA (reference sequence). Written as DNA, the CDR3 is TGCAGTGCTAGAGAGTTTGGGGACAGGGGGTACTACGAGCAGTACTTC. Translation gives CSAREFGDRGYYEQYF.

This clonotype occurred many times. The V call is TRBV12-3 or TRBV12-4, the J call TRBJ1-2; tentative D call: TRBD1 (5 bases). With 4 bases removed from V and 8 bases from J, the gap between germline ends came to 11 bases. This CDR3 is built from 12 residues. Here the CDR3 DNA reads TGTGCCAGCAGTTCCAGGGTGGGGGGCTACACCTTC. This gives the protein CASSSRVGGYTF.

The chain uses TRBV7-9 and TRBJ1-1; weak D call: TRBD1 (6 bases). The CDR3 spans 11 residues. V lost 5 bases and J lost 11, with 12 bases in between. Germline values: CDR1 SEHNR, CDR2 FQNEAQ (reference sequence). The CDR3, as DNA: TGTGCCAGCAGCCAGACCGGGGGCGCTTTCTTT. Translating gives CASSQTGGAFF.

This clonotype has more than one count but fewer than ten. In nucleotides, the CDR3 is TGTGCCAGCAAGCCGGGGGCGGAGGGCTACACCTTC. It specifies CASKPGAEGYTF. This sequence joins TRBV6-6 and TRBJ1-2; TRBD1 is a possible D gene (6 bases). The germline V gene encodes CDR1 MNHNY and CDR2 SVGAGI (reference sequence). Between the trimmed V and J ends, which lost 7 bases and 8 bases, there was a span of 14 bases. This CDR3 has 12 amino acids.

The chain has TRBV6-5 and TRBJ1-5; D gene uncertain. This CDR3 has 15 amino acids. The germline V gene has CDR1 MNHEY and CDR2 SVGAGI. Trimming removed 0 bases at V and 4 bases at J, with 10 bases between. CDR3 sequence: CASSYSIGSNQPQHF. For the CDR3, the DNA is TGTGCCAGCAGTTACTCGATCGGAAGTAATCAGCCCCAGCATTTT.

V gene TRBV7-9 combines with J gene TRBJ2-7; no reliable D call. V shed 3 bases and J shed 5 bases, with 17 bases lying between them. The CDR3 totals 15 residues. Germline V lookup: CDR1 SEHNR, CDR2 FQNEAQ (reference sequence). This chain's CDR3 is CASSLQDTFMDEQYF. The CDR3 nucleotides read TGTGCCAGCAGCTTGCAAGACACGTTTATGGACGAGCAGTACTTC.

This clonotype has only a few counts. The genes are TRBV3-1 and TRBJ2-1; TRBD2 matches at 11 bases. V shed 2 bases, J shed 7 bases, and the junction held 4 bases outside the gene matches. CDR3 size: 15 residues. Germline CDR1 reads LGHDT; CDR2 reads YNNKEL (reference sequence). The CDR3 bases are TGTGCCAGCAGCCAACTAGCGGGGGGCGGTAATGAGCAGTTCTTC. Translating gives CASSQLAGGGNEQFF.

This clonotype was detected only a few times. The chain uses TRBV29-1 and TRBJ1-1; the D gene is possibly TRBD1 (5 bases). Deletions cut 6 bases from V and 1 base from J, with 12 bases between. Per germline, CDR1 SQVTM and CDR2 ANQGSEA. This CDR3 comprises 13 residues. The CDR3 nucleotides are TGCAGCGTGCCCGACAGACCGAACACTGAAGCTTTCTTT. Translated: CSVPDRPNTEAFF.

CDR3 amino acids: CASSVKGQGIYNEQFF. CDR3 DNA: TGTGCCAGCAGCGTAAAAGGGCAGGGTATTTACAATGAGCAGTTCTTC. This chain links TRBV9 with TRBJ2-1; possible D gene TRBD1, 5 bases. The CDR3 is made up of 16 amino acids. CDR1 is SGDLS, CDR2 YYNGEE, per germline. V was cut by 1 base and J by 4 bases, with 15 bases left in between.

The rearrangement joins TRBV9 to TRBJ2-1; D is uncertain. CDR1 and CDR2 (germline): SGDLS, YYNGEE. The CDR3 consists of 13 residues. V was trimmed by 0 bases and J by 8 bases, leaving 9 bases between them. The CDR3 nucleotides are TGTGCCAGCAGCGTAGGGGTATGGGATGAGCAGTTCTTC. Encoded protein: CASSVGVWDEQFF.

Many counts were recorded for this clonotype. V usage is TRBV14 and J usage is TRBJ2-5; D is unresolved. This CDR3 has 13 residues. Germline lookup yields CDR1 SGHDN and CDR2 FVKESK. V was cut by 6 bases and J by 5 bases, with 13 bases left in between. The CDR3 spells CASSDRIWETQYF. Here the CDR3 DNA reads TGTGCCAGCAGTGATCGGATTTGGGAGACCCAGTACTTC.

This clonotype came up a few times. This chain's CDR3 is CASSQLAASYNEQFF. The DNA of the CDR3 is TGTGCCAGCAGTCAACTAGCGGCCTCCTACAATGAGCAGTTCTTC. This chain connects TRBV27 to TRBJ2-1; TRBD2 matches at 8 bases. CDR1 is MNHEY and CDR2 is SMNVEV in the germline V gene (reference sequence). This CDR3 has 15 residues. V lost 5 bases and J lost 0; bases outside the gene matches: 3.

This clonotype was detected a few times. This chain uses TRBV4-1 with TRBJ1-5; no reliable D call. Deletions cut 3 bases from V and 7 bases from J, with 13 bases between. CDR1 MGHRA and CDR2 YSYEKL come from the germline V gene. This CDR3 has 14 residues. The CDR3 is CASSHYLSGQPQHF. The CDR3 nucleotides read TGCGCCAGCAGCCATTATCTTTCGGGGCAGCCCCAGCATTTT.

As for this clonotype: A junction end diverges from the germline sequence, so it may reflect a read error. As DNA, the CDR3 is TGTGCCAGCAGCTCGACTAGTGGTGCGGGAAATGAGCAGTTGTTC. Its translation: CASSSTSGAGNEQLF. V gene TRBV7-2 combines with J gene TRBJ2-1; D is perhaps TRBD2 (6 bases). This CDR3 region has 15 residues. The germline CDR1 and CDR2 sequences are SGHTA and FQGNSA.

The V and J genes are TRBV7-8 and TRBJ1-6; D gene uncertain. Trimming stripped 5 bases from V and 0 bases from J, with 8 bases between. Germline lookup yields CDR1 SGHVS and CDR2 FQNEAQ. This CDR3 has 15 amino acids. This CDR3 reads CASSPTSSYNSPLHF. The CDR3 coding sequence is TGTGCCAGCAGCCCCACTAGCTCCTATAATTCACCCCTCCACTTT.

A few counts support this clonotype. The chain is built from TRBV10-3 and TRBJ1-2; maybe TRBD1 (5 bases). The CDR3 is 11 amino acids. The germline V gene has CDR1 ENHRY and CDR2 SYGVKD. Trimming left V 4 bases short and J 10 bases short, with 10 bases between. CDR3 nucleotide sequence: TGTGCCATCAGTGGAGGCAGGGACTACACCTTC. Protein: CAISGGRDYTF.

V and J are TRBV9 and TRBJ1-5; TRBD1 is a possible D gene (5 bases). Trimming stripped 4 bases from V and 6 bases from J, with 14 bases between. This CDR3 comprises 14 residues. Germline CDR1 reads SGDLS; CDR2 reads YYNGEE. The CDR3 sequence: CASSPRDVPQPQHF. The CDR3 bases are TGTGCCAGCAGCCCACGGGACGTCCCTCAGCCCCAGCATTTT.